This is a list of T cell receptor beta chains from one sample in a study of human T cells and chemical hapten exposure. TCRdb ran MiXCR on the RACE reads and lists one entry per CDR3 protein. Of about 57,000 distinct CDR3 sequences in the sample, 9.3% were seen once. Here the sequenced sample was whole blood, taken in connection with sensitization to the hapten diphenylcyclopropenone (DPC). These receptors were collected from a woman aged 40-49 years with alopecia areata. Some clones in this sample may be carry-over from other donors' samples. The CDR3 runs from the conserved cysteine through the conserved F or W.

cdr3_aa j_call v_call
CSARSGQPQHF TRBJ1-5 TRBV20-1
CASSLGRGTVPGADTQYF TRBJ2-3 TRBV5-1
CASSPTGLAGVTYEQYF TRBJ2-7 TRBV28
CASSFGGQFIHEQFF TRBJ2-1 TRBV6-5
CASSEGHSNTGELFF TRBJ2-2 TRBV12-3/TRBV12-4
CASSPARQGLSTGELFF TRBJ2-2 TRBV21-1
CASSPQGGITDTQYF TRBJ2-3 TRBV5-6
CASKRGLANQPQHF TRBJ1-5 TRBV2
CASSLRGRNEQYF TRBJ2-7 TRBV5-6
CSAKGLAGPSYEQYF TRBJ2-7 TRBV20-1
CAWSVRTGDSPLHF TRBJ1-6 TRBV30
CASSLYTGSGNTIYF TRBJ1-3 TRBV5-1
CASSPTGNAYEQYF TRBJ2-7 TRBV4-1
CSVDSSGQAGYTF TRBJ1-2 TRBV29-1
CASSELFEAFF TRBJ1-1 TRBV6-1
CASSLPTERGVDEQFF TRBJ2-1 TRBV6-2/TRBV6-3
CASSPLAGVRTQYF TRBJ2-5 TRBV7-2
CAVQEANTEAFF TRBJ1-1 TRBV28
CASSPTGNEQFF TRBJ2-1 TRBV4-1
CASSYFGYDNSPLHF TRBJ1-6 TRBV6-5
CASSQPGQLSSYEQYF TRBJ2-7 TRBV4-2
CASSRETQETQYF TRBJ2-5 TRBV14
CASSDRVDTEAFF TRBJ1-1 TRBV10-2
CASSLWGQGPGANVLTF TRBJ2-6 TRBV12-3/TRBV12-4
CASSLGLYYEQYF TRBJ2-7 TRBV11-2
CASSLVGGARTGELFF TRBJ2-2 TRBV7-3
CSVDGQGAAGYTF TRBJ1-2 TRBV29-1
CSGVAGTESSEQYF TRBJ2-7 TRBV29-1
CASSPQRPTNTEAFF TRBJ1-1 TRBV18
CASSRKGTSGEYNEQFF TRBJ2-1 TRBV12-3/TRBV12-4
CSAAEQVTYEQYF TRBJ2-7 TRBV20-1
CASTSDVWAGYTF TRBJ1-2 TRBV12-3/TRBV12-4
CASSGGTVSSDTQYF TRBJ2-3 TRBV5-1
CASSVTTGSGANVLTF TRBJ2-6 TRBV6-1
CASSLGQGTSPLHF TRBJ1-6 TRBV5-1
CASSSGGGSEQYF TRBJ2-7 TRBV4-1
CASSQDPSSRETQYF TRBJ2-5 TRBV3-1
CASSEAWTDYNSPLHF TRBJ1-6 TRBV6-1
CASSQVPSGPTNEKLFF TRBJ1-4 TRBV4-1
CASSHGNTGHNEQFF TRBJ2-1 TRBV27
CASSVGGNSYEQYF TRBJ2-7 TRBV9
CSVGGAVNTEAFF TRBJ1-1 TRBV29-1
CASSSTYEQYF TRBJ2-7 TRBV28
CASSPSHNQPQHF TRBJ1-5 TRBV4-2
CASSQFALGNQPQHF TRBJ1-5 TRBV12-3/TRBV12-4
CASSHGGNTEAFF TRBJ1-1 TRBV7-3
CASSLDPGPYGYTF TRBJ1-2 TRBV11-2
CASSSRHSGGDNEQFF TRBJ2-1 TRBV11-2
CAWTPGGAGNQPQHF TRBJ1-5 TRBV30
CSAYIQGMSSGNTIYF TRBJ1-3 TRBV29-1
CATSSSVGATNEKLFF TRBJ1-4 TRBV15
CASSPSQGITEAFF TRBJ1-1 TRBV4-1
CASSLDPLKDTEAFF TRBJ1-1 TRBV11-2
CASSAGTLREKLFF TRBJ1-4 TRBV6-1
CASSVLAENNEQFF TRBJ2-1 TRBV6-4
CASSLRQGTTDTQYF TRBJ2-3 TRBV13
CASSPDRGPYGYTF TRBJ1-2 TRBV7-6
CSVDYRGGNTIYF TRBJ1-3 TRBV29-1
CASSGEAGGAYEQYF TRBJ2-7 TRBV6-1